This note documents a single T cell receptor beta chain sequence. Its specificity is not known. This sample is part of a study of Ad26.COV2.S vaccination and SARS-CoV-2 variants. Study information: The study gave Ad26.COV2.S intramuscularly, once or twice 56 days apart. Study-wide points: Analyses of TCR breadth and depth may have underestimated total T cell responses.

This CDR3 spans 16 amino acids. V lost 4 bases to trimming and J lost 2 bases, with 15 bases between them. Germline V CDR1 and CDR2: LGHDT, YNNKEL (reference sequence). Only in-frame clones appear in the TCRdb table, and some are missing; sequencing was by immunoSEQ multiplex PCR. Of a few hundred thousand clones in the sample, more than 75% were seen once. The treatment is: some 20 received Ad26.COV2.S at low or high dose, single or two shots; about 5 received placebo; per-sample allocation not given. Collection of samples fell on day 63 after the first vaccine or placebo injection. It was an adult aged 18-55 years in Boston who was the donor. An Ad26 vector was used to express Wuhan-strain SARS-CoV-2 spike as the vaccine.

The J gene is TRBJ1-5, the V gene TRBV3-1 (or the pseudogene TRBV3-2); weak D call: TRBD1 (5 bases). Sequences were derived from peripheral blood, sampled in a trial of Ad26.COV2.S vaccine versus placebo. The sequence derives from a person between 18 and 65 years old who received the Ad26.COV2.S COVID-19 vaccine or a placebo. The CDR3, as DNA: TGTGCCAGCAGCCGACATCCGGCGGGGGGCAATCAGCCCCAGCATTTT. Translation gives CASSRHPAGGNQPQHF.